A single sample is the source of the 32 T cell receptor beta chains below, sequenced in a study of vaccination effects on CD4 cells after COVID-19. Method: immunoSEQ multiplex PCR; TCRdb's copy keeps in-frame clones and lacks some. The table has 30,000 to 40,000 clones, almost 85% seen once. Which antigens these TCRs recognize remains unknown. Prior to sequencing, the ViraFEST assay stimulated PBMC with viral peptide pools, which expanded the antigen-specific CD4+ T cells. Culturing for about ten days preceded CD4+ T cell isolation. The vaccine given was either BNT162b2 or mRNA-1273, in two doses. Sample: CD4+ T cells from PBMCs cultured with HCoV-NL63 spike peptides, taken after COVID-19 vaccination. The origin of the receptors is a human donor who received a COVID-19 vaccine. Some clones in this sample may be carry-over from other donors' samples.

The V and J genes are TRBV10-3 and TRBJ2-3; D is ambiguous. V was shortened by 3 bases and J by 5 bases, with 12 bases between the two germline ends. Germline V gene lookup returns CDR1 ENHRY and CDR2 SYGVKD. The CDR3 extends over 14 amino acids. The CDR3 nucleotides read TGTGCCATCAGTGATTACGCCAAGCAAGATACGCAGTATTTT. Translation: CAISDYAKQDTQYF.

The CDR3 nucleotides are TGTGCCAGCAGCCGGGGGCAGACTTATCAGCCCCAGCATTTT. Residues: CASSRGQTYQPQHF. The V gene is TRBV7-2, the J gene TRBJ1-5; the D gene is possibly TRBD1 (6 bases). The CDR3 length is 14 residues. V was clipped by 5 bases and J by 5 bases, with 13 bases between them. Germline V gene lookup returns CDR1 SGHTA and CDR2 FQGNSA.

This chain uses TRBV25-1 with TRBJ1-6, with D perhaps TRBD1 (5 bases). V lost 3 bases and J 5 bases, leaving 5 bases between the germline ends. This CDR3 comprises 13 residues. Germline assignment: CDR1 MGHDK and CDR2 SYGVNS. The CDR3 DNA follows: TGTGCCAGCAGTGAGACAGATAATTCACCCCTCCACTTT. As protein: CASSETDNSPLHF.

The chain couples TRBV21-1 to TRBJ2-1. TRBV21-1 is reported as a pseudogene. The CDR3 runs 17 residues. This chain's CDR3 is CASSKVSANLRYNEQFF. The CDR3 DNA reads TGTGCCAGCAGCAAAGTATCGGCAAATCTACGTTACAATGAGCAGTTCTTC.

V gene TRBV7-3 combines with J gene TRBJ2-1; TRBD2 aligns across 12 bases. The CDR3 extends over 19 amino acids. V lost 2 bases to trimming and J lost 3 bases; unmatched junction nucleotides: 11. The V gene's germline CDR1 is SGHTA and CDR2 FQGTGA. This CDR3 reads CASSLGSSGGASGYNEQFF. CDR3 nucleotides: TGTGCCAGCAGCTTAGGTTCTAGCGGGGGGGCGTCGGGCTACAATGAGCAGTTCTTC.

CDR3 in amino acids: CASSRDRGVHSGANVLTF. The CDR3 region has the DNA TGTGCCAGCAGCCGGGACAGGGGGGTACACTCTGGGGCCAACGTCCTGACTTTC. The chain links TRBV3-1 (or the pseudogene TRBV3-2) to TRBJ2-6; TRBD1 aligns across 11 bases. Germline values: CDR1 LGHDT, CDR2 YNNKEL (reference sequence). The CDR3 is 18 residues long. The J segment lost 0 bases and the V segment lost 4 bases, leaving 5 bases of the junction unmatched.

The chain has TRBV18 and TRBJ2-4, with 7 positions matching TRBD1. Germline V lookup: CDR1 KGHSH, CDR2 LQKENI. V lost 2 bases, J lost 8 bases, and 12 bases stayed unmatched. This CDR3 comprises 16 residues. The CDR3 DNA follows: TGTGCCAGCTCACCAAGTGAGAGACAGGGAATAGACATTCAGTACTTC. Translating it yields CASSPSERQGIDIQYF.

The rearrangement links TRBV4-1 to TRBJ2-1, with TRBD2 matching over 14 bases. The V and J ends lost 2 bases and 14 bases, in that order; junction bases with no gene match: 8. Per germline, CDR1 MGHRA and CDR2 YSYEKL. The CDR3 loop spans 15 amino acids. The CDR3 region is CASSQTGLAGDRKFF. The CDR3 DNA is TGCGCCAGCAGCCAAACGGGACTAGCGGGGGATAGGAAGTTCTTC.

The chain recombines TRBV19 with TRBJ1-2, with 7 bases fitting TRBD1. The germline gives CDR1 LNHDA, CDR2 SQIVND (reference sequence). There are 15 residues in the CDR3. The junction had 11 bases not matched to a gene; V was cut back by 5 bases and J by 5 bases. Here the CDR3 DNA reads TGTGCCAGTAGTCCCTCGACAGGGACGGAATATGGCTACACCTTC. Its translation is CASSPSTGTEYGYTF.

The chain links TRBV9 to TRBJ2-2, with TRBD2 matching over 12 bases. V trimming: 7 bases; J trimming: 0 bases; junction bases outside the gene matches: 10. CDR1 is SGDLS, CDR2 YYNGEE, per germline. CDR3 length: 18 amino acids. The CDR3 protein is CASCDGLAGRSNTGELFF. For the CDR3, the DNA is TGTGCCAGCTGCGATGGACTAGCGGGGCGATCGAACACCGGGGAGCTGTTTTTT.

The genes are TRBV20-1 and TRBJ1-1; D is unclear. This CDR3 is built from 13 residues. CDR1 is DFQATT and CDR2 is SNEGSKA in the germline V gene (reference sequence). V lost 3 bases and J lost 1, with 9 bases in between. CDR3 amino acids: CSASAQRNTEAFF. CDR3 DNA sequence: TGCAGTGCTAGTGCACAGAGGAACACTGAAGCTTTCTTT.

The chain uses TRBV6-2 or TRBV6-3 and TRBJ2-2, with D uncertain. Germline V gives CDR1 MNHEY, CDR2 SVGEGT. Trimming removed 2 bases from V and 6 bases from J, with 10 bases in between. This CDR3 contains 14 residues. CDR3 nucleotide sequence: TGTGCCAGCAGTTACCTAGGGTTGCCCGGGGAGCTGTTTTTT. It codes for CASSYLGLPGELFF.

This clone was found once. The V call is TRBV7-3, the J call TRBJ1-3; maybe TRBD1 (6 bases). This CDR3 region has 15 residues. Germline V CDR1 and CDR2: SGHTA, FQGTGA. The V end lost 6 bases, the J end lost 4 bases, and 16 bases lay between the germline ends. The CDR3 reads CASSQPGGAGNTIYF. The DNA of the CDR3 is TGTGCCAGCAGTCAACCGGGGGGCGCGGGAAACACCATATATTTT.

This clone has more than one count but fewer than ten. This chain connects TRBV11-2 to TRBJ1-1, with D perhaps TRBD1 (6 bases). CDR1 and CDR2 from the germline V gene are SGHAT and FQNNGV. Deletions cut 0 bases from V and 1 base from J, with 12 bases between. The CDR3 consists of 16 residues. CDR3 in amino acids: CASSLEWGQTNTEAFF. CDR3 bases: TGTGCCAGCAGCTTAGAGTGGGGACAAACGAACACTGAAGCTTTCTTT.

This clone showed up just a few times. V is TRBV6-5 and J is TRBJ1-2, with no clear D. V was shortened by 4 bases and J by 7 bases, with 13 bases between the two germline ends. This CDR3 comprises 13 residues. The germline gives CDR1 MNHEY, CDR2 SVGAGI. The CDR3 loop is CASSLRSSRGYTF. The CDR3, as DNA: TGTGCCAGCAGTTTACGTTCCTCCCGTGGCTACACCTTC.

The chain has TRBV7-2 and TRBJ1-5, with TRBD1 identical over 7 bases. V gave up 0 bases and J gave up 2 bases; unmatched junction bases: 10. Germline V gives CDR1 SGHTA, CDR2 FQGNSA. CDR3 size: 18 residues. The DNA of the CDR3 is TGTGCCAGCAGCTTAGCGGCCCGAGGGGGCGCAGGCAATCAGCCCCAGCATTTT. Its protein product is CASSLAARGGAGNQPQHF.

The chain uses TRBV2 and TRBJ1-3, with D unresolved. Germline CDR1 and CDR2: SNHLY and FYNNEI. V was clipped by 4 bases and J by 1 base, with 23 bases between them. The CDR3 consists of 19 residues. CDR3 nucleotides: TGTGCCAGCAGTGGATTCCGGGTCCCCGAAAGCTTTTCTGGAAACACCATATATTTT. Residues: CASSGFRVPESFSGNTIYF.

This sequence joins TRBV28 and TRBJ1-1; D gene uncertain. CDR1 is MDHEN and CDR2 is SYDVKM in the germline V gene. The CDR3 runs to 12 residues. V lost 1 base and J lost 4, with 4 bases in between. The CDR3 spells CASSLFPTEAFF. Written as DNA, the CDR3 is TGTGCCAGCAGTTTATTTCCCACTGAAGCTTTCTTT.

The chain recombines TRBV7-2 with TRBJ2-4; TRBD2 is a possible D gene (6 bases). Trimming removed 2 bases from V and 1 base from J, with 9 bases in between. CDR3 length: 15 residues. In germline, CDR1 is SGHTA, CDR2 FQGNSA. Written as DNA, the CDR3 is TGTGCCAGCAGCTTACTGGGACTCGCCAAAAACATTCAGTACTTC. Translating it yields CASSLLGLAKNIQYF. Full variable domain (missing parts from reference TRBV7-2 and TRBJ2-4): GAGVSQSPSNKVTEKGKDVELRCDPISGHTALYWYRQSLGQGLEFLIYFQGNSAPDKSGLPSDRFSAERTGGSVSTLTIQRTQQEDSAVYLCASSLLGLAKNIQYFGAGTRLSVL.

The rearrangement joins TRBV6-5 to TRBJ1-4; D remains unclear. Trimming stripped 0 bases from V and 7 bases from J, with 15 bases between. In germline, CDR1 is MNHEY, CDR2 SVGAGI. The CDR3 extends over 16 amino acids. CDR3 sequence reads: CASSYSSFAGGEKLFF. The CDR3 DNA is TGTGCCAGCAGTTACTCGAGCTTCGCAGGCGGTGAAAAACTGTTTTTT.

The chain links TRBV5-6 to TRBJ2-1; possible D gene TRBD1, 5 bases. This CDR3 is 13 amino acids long. Germline CDR1 and CDR2: SGHDT and YYEEEE. The V end was cut by 2 bases, the J end by 4 bases, with 7 bases between. The CDR3 here is CASSFQGYNEQFF. The CDR3 nucleotides are TGTGCCAGCAGCTTTCAGGGATACAATGAGCAGTTCTTC.

The chain links TRBV5-8 to TRBJ1-1; D is unresolved. Germline V gene sequence: CDR1 SGHTS, CDR2 YDEGEE. The CDR3 sequence is 14 residues long. The V end was cut by 1 base, the J end by 2 bases, with 9 bases between. The CDR3 is CASSLWALNTEAFF. The CDR3 DNA reads as TGTGCCAGCAGCTTGTGGGCTTTAAACACTGAAGCTTTCTTT.

The gene calls are TRBV9 and TRBJ1-6, with D unclear. CDR3 length equals 12 residues. Deletions cut 5 bases from V and 9 bases from J, with 9 bases between. Germline CDR1 SGDLS, CDR2 YYNGEE. The CDR3 nucleotides are TGTGCCAGCAGGATCAGTGGTTCACCCCTCCACTTT. This codes for CASRISGSPLHF.

This sequence joins TRBV12-5 and TRBJ1-1; 8 bases are shared with TRBD1. Trimming cost V 6 bases and J 1 base; bases outside gene matches: 4. The CDR3 extends over 14 amino acids. The V gene's germline CDR1 is LGHNT and CDR2 FRNRAP. The CDR3 region has the DNA TGTGCTAGTGGCCGGGACAGGCGGAACACTGAAGCTTTCTTT. Translation gives CASGRDRRNTEAFF.

This rearrangement joins TRBV12-1 to TRBJ1-4. TRBV12-1 is described as a pseudogene. This CDR3 contains 13 residues. CDR3 sequence: CASSFQLDEKLFF. Written as DNA, the CDR3 is TGTGCCAGCAGCTTCCAGCTAGATGAAAAACTGTTTTTT.

The sample holds a few counts of this clone. The J gene is TRBJ1-6, the V gene TRBV19, with D tentatively TRBD1 (6 bases). The CDR3 loop spans 16 amino acids. Germline CDR1 LNHDA, CDR2 SQIVND (reference sequence). Trimming removed 7 bases from V and 5 bases from J, with 18 bases in between. The CDR3 protein is CASKGRTGQHNSPLHF. Here the CDR3 DNA reads TGTGCCAGTAAAGGCAGAACGGGACAACATAATTCACCCCTCCACTTT.

The chain has TRBV19 and TRBJ2-3, with 12 positions matching TRBD2. Germline V gives CDR1 LNHDA, CDR2 SQIVND (reference sequence). The V segment lost 9 bases and the J segment 7 bases; nucleotides outside the gene matches: 8. The CDR3 runs 14 residues. CDR3 loop: CASRLAGGPNTQYF. The CDR3 nucleotides are TGTGCCAGCCGTCTAGCGGGGGGGCCAAATACGCAGTATTTT.

This chain joins TRBV14 and TRBJ1-2; D is perhaps TRBD1 (6 bases). This CDR3 spans 13 amino acids. Trimming removed 6 bases at V and 4 bases at J, with 12 bases between. From germline, CDR1 is SGHDN and CDR2 FVKESK. CDR3 amino acids: CASSRGTTYGYTF. The CDR3, as DNA: TGTGCCAGCAGTAGGGGGACCACCTATGGCTACACCTTC.

The chain couples TRBV19 to TRBJ1-1; tentatively, D is TRBD1 (6 bases). CDR3 length: 17 amino acids. With 4 bases removed from V and 0 bases from J, the gap between germline ends came to 18 bases. CDR1 is LNHDA, CDR2 SQIVND, per germline (reference sequence). CDR3 loop: CASSTRLGGGMNTEAFF. In nucleotides, the CDR3 is TGTGCCAGTAGTACTCGCTTAGGTGGGGGCATGAACACTGAAGCTTTCTTT.

The chain links TRBV12-3 or TRBV12-4 to TRBJ2-7; tentatively, D is TRBD2 (5 bases). The CDR3 is 13 residues long. V was shortened by 1 base and J by 4 bases, with 8 bases between the two germline ends. The CDR3 sequence is CASSLGGQYEQYV. The CDR3 DNA sequence: TGTGCCAGCAGTTTAGGAGGGCAGTACGAGCAGTACGTC.

The rearrangement uses TRBV4-3 and TRBJ1-4; no clear D gene. Germline V gene sequence: CDR1 LGHNA, CDR2 YSLEER. Trimming pared 2 bases from V and 0 bases from J, leaving 16 bases between. The length of the CDR3 is 18 residues. The CDR3 here is CASSQREGQLATNEKLFF. The CDR3 coding sequence is TGCGCCAGCAGCCAAAGAGAAGGGCAGCTTGCAACTAATGAAAAACTGTTTTTT.

The gene calls are TRBV24-1 and TRBJ2-1; the D call may be TRBD1 or TRBD2 (5 bases each). Deletions cut 3 bases from V and 0 bases from J, with 20 bases between. The CDR3 sequence is 19 residues long. CDR1 KGHDR and CDR2 SFDVKD come from the germline V gene. CDR3 loop: CATSDGTAPPASSYNEQFF. The CDR3 DNA sequence: TGTGCCACCAGTGATGGGACCGCTCCTCCTGCTAGCTCCTACAATGAGCAGTTCTTC.